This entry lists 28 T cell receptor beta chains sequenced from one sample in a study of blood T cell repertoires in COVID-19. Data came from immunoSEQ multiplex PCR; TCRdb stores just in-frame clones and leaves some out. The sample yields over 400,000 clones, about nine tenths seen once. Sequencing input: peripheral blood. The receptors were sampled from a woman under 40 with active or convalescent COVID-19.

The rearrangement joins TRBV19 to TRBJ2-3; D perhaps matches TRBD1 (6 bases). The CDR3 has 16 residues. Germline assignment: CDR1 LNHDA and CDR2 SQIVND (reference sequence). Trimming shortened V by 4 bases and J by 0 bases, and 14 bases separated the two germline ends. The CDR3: CASSTRRTASTDTQYF. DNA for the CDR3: TGTGCCAGTAGTACCAGAAGGACAGCTAGCACAGATACGCAGTATTTT.

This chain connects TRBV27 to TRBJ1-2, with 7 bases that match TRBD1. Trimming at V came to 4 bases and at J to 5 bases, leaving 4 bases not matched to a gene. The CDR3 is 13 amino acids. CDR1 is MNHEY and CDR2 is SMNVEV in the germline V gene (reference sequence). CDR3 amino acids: CASSSDRVYGYTF. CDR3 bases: TGTGCCAGCAGTTCTGACAGGGTATATGGCTACACCTTC.

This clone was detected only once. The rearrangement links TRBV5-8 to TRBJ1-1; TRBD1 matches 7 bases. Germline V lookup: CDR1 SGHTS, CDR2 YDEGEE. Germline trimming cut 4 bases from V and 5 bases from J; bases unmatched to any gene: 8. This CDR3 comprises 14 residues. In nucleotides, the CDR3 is TGTGCCAGCAGCGGAAACAGGGGAAGTACTGAAGCTTTCTTT. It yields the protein CASSGNRGSTEAFF.

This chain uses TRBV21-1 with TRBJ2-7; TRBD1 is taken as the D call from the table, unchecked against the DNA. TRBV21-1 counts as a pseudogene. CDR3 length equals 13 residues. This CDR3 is CASSTPTEYEQYF. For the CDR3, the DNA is TGTGCCAGCAGCACCCCGACAGAATACGAGCAGTACTTC.

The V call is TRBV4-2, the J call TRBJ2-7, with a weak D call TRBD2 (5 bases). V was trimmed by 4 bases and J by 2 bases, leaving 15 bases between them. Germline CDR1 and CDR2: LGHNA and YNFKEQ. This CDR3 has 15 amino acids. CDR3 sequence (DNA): TGTGCCAGCAGCCCAAATGAAGCGGAGCCCTACGAGCAGTACTTC. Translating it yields CASSPNEAEPYEQYF.

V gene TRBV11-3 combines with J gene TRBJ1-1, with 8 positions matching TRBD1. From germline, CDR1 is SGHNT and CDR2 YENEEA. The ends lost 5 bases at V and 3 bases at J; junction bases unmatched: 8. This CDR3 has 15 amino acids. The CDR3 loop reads CASSPGGGWDTEAFF. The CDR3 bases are TGTGCCAGCAGCCCAGGGGGCGGGTGGGACACTGAAGCTTTCTTT.

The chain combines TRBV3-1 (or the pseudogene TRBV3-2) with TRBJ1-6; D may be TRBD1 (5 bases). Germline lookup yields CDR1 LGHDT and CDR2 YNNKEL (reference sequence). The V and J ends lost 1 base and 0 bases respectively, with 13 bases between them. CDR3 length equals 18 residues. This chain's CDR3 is CASSQVYRSSSYNSPLHF. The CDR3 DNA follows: TGTGCCAGCAGCCAAGTTTACAGGAGTAGCTCCTATAATTCACCCCTCCACTTT.

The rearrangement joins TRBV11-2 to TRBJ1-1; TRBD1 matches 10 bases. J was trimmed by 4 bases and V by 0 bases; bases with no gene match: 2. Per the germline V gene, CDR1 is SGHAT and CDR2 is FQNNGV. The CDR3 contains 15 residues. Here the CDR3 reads CASSLEGTGVTEAFF. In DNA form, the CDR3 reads TGTGCCAGCAGCTTAGAGGGGACAGGGGTCACTGAAGCTTTCTTT.

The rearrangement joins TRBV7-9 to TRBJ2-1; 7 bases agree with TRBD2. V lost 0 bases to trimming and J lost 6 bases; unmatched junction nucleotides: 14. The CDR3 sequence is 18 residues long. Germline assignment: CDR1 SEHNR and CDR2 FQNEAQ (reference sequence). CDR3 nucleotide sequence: TGTGCCAGCAGCTTAGCGGAGGTAGCGGGCCCCCGTTTCAATGAGCAGTTCTTC. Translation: CASSLAEVAGPRFNEQFF.

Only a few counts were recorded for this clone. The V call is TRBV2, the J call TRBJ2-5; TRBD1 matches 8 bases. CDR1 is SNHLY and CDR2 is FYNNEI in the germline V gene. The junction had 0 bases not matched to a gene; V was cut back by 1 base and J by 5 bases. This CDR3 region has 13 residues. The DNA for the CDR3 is TGTGCCAGCAGTGAAGGACAGGGGGAGACCCAGTACTTC. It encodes CASSEGQGETQYF.

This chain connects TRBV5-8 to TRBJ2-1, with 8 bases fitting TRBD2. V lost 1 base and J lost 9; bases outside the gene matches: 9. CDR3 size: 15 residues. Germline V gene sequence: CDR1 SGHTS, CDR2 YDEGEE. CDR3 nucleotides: TGTGCCAGCAGCTTGATACTAGCGGAGGCGGGTGAGCAGTTCTTC. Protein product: CASSLILAEAGEQFF.

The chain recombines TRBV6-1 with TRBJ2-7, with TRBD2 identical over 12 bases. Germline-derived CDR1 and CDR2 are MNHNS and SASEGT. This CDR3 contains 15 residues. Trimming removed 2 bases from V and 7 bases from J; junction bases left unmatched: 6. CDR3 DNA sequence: TGTGCCAGCAGTGAAATCCCTAGCGGGGGGGATGAGCAGTACTTC. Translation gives CASSEIPSGGDEQYF.

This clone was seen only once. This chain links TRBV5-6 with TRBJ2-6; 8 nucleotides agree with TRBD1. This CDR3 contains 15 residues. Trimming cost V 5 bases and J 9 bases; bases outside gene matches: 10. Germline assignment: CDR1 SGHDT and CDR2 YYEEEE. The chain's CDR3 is CASRFDRGTVNVLTF. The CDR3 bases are TGTGCCAGCAGATTTGACAGGGGAACGGTCAACGTCCTGACTTTC.

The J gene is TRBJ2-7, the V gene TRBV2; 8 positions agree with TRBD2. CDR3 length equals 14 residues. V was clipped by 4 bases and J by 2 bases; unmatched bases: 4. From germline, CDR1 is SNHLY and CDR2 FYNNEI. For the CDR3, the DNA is TGTGCCAGCAGTGCCCGGGAGGGGGCCTACGAGCAGTACTTC. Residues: CASSAREGAYEQYF.

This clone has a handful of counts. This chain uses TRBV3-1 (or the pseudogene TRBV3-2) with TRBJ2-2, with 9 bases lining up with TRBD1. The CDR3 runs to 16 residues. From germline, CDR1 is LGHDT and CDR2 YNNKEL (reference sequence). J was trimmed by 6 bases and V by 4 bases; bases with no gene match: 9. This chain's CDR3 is CASSRSDRGAAGELFF. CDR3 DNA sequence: TGTGCCAGCAGCCGATCGGACAGGGGAGCGGCCGGGGAGCTGTTTTTT.

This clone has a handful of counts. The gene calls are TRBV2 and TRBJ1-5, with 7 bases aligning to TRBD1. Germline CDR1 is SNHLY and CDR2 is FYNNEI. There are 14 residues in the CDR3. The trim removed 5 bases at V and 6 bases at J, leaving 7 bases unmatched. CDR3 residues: CASSNDRARQPQHF. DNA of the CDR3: TGTGCCAGCAGTAATGACAGGGCGCGTCAGCCCCAGCATTTT.

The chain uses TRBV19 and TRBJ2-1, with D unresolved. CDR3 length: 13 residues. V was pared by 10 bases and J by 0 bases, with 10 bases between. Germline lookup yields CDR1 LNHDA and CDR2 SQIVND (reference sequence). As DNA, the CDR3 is TGTGCCACCGCTATAAGCTCCTACAATGAGCAGTTCTTC. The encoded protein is CATAISSYNEQFF.

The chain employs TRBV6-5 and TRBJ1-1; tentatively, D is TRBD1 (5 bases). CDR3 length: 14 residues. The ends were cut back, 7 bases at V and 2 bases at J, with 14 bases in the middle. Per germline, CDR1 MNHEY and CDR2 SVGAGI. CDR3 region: CASTKGVLNTEAFF. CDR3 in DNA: TGTGCCAGCACTAAAGGGGTACTAAACACTGAAGCTTTCTTT.

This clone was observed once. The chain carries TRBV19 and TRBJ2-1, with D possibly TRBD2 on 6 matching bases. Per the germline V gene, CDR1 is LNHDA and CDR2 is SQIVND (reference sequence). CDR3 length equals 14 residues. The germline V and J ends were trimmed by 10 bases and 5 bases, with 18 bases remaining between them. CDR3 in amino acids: CATKNSGVDNEQFF. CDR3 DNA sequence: TGTGCCACTAAAAATAGCGGAGTAGACAATGAGCAGTTCTTC.

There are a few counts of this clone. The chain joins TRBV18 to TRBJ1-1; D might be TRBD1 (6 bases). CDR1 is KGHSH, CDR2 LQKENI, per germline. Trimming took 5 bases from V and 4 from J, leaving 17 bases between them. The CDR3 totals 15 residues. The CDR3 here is CASSSAGQPVTEAFF. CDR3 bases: TGTGCCAGCTCAAGCGCCGGACAGCCCGTCACTGAAGCTTTCTTT.

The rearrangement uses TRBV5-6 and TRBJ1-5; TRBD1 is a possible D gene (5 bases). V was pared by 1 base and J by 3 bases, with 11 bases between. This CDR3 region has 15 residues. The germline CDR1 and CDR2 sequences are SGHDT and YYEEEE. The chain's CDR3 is CASSLSDINNQPQHF. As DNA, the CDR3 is TGTGCCAGCAGCTTGTCGGACATAAACAATCAGCCCCAGCATTTT.

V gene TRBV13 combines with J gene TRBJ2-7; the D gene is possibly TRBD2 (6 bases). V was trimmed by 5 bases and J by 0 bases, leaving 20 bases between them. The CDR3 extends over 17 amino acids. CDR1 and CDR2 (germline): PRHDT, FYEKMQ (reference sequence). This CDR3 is CASSHLSGGASSYEQYF. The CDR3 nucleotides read TGTGCCAGCAGCCATCTATCGGGCGGGGCGAGCTCCTACGAGCAGTACTTC.

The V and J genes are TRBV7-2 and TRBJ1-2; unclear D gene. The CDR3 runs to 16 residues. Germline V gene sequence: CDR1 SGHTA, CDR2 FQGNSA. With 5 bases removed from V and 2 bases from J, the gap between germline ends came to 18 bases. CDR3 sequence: CASSVRLLSTNYGYTF. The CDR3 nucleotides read TGTGCCAGCAGCGTCAGGTTGCTCTCTACAAACTATGGCTACACCTTC. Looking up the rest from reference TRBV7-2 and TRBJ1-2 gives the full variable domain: GAGVSQSPSNKVTEKGKDVELRCDPISGHTALYWYRQSLGQGLEFLIYFQGNSAPDKSGLPSDRFSAERTGGSVSTLTIQRTQQEDSAVYLCASSVRLLSTNYGYTFGSGTRLTVV.

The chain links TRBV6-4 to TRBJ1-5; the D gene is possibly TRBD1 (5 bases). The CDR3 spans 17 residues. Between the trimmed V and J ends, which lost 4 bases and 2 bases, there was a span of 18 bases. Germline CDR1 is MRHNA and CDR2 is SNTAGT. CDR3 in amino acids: CASSVIPGQGGNQPQHF. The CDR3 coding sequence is TGTGCCAGCAGTGTTATCCCCGGGCAGGGCGGCAATCAGCCCCAGCATTTT.

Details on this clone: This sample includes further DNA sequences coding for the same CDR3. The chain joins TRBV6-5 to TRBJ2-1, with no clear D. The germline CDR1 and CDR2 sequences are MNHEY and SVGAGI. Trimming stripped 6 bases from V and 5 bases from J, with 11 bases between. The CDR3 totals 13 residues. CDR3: CASRLLTHNEQFF. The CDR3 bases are TGTGCCAGCAGGCTACTAACACACAATGAGCAGTTCTTC.

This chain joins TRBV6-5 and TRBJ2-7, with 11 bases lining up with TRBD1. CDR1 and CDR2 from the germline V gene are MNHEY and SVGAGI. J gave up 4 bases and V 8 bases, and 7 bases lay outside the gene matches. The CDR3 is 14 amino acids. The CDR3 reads CASQEDRGLYEQYF. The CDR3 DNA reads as TGTGCCAGCCAGGAGGACAGGGGGCTGTACGAGCAGTACTTC.

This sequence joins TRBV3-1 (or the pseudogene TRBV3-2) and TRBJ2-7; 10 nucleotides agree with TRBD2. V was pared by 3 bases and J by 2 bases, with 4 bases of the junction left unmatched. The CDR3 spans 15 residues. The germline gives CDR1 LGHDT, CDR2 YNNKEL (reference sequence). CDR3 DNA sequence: TGTGCCAGCAGCCACACTAGCGGGGATCCCTACGAGCAGTACTTC. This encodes CASSHTSGDPYEQYF.

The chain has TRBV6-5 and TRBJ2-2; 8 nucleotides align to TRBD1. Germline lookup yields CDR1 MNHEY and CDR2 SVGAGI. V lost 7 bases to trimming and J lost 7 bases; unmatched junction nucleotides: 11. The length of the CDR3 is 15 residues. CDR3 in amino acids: CASTGWTGFSGELFF. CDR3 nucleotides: TGTGCCAGCACCGGATGGACAGGGTTTAGCGGGGAGCTGTTTTTT.